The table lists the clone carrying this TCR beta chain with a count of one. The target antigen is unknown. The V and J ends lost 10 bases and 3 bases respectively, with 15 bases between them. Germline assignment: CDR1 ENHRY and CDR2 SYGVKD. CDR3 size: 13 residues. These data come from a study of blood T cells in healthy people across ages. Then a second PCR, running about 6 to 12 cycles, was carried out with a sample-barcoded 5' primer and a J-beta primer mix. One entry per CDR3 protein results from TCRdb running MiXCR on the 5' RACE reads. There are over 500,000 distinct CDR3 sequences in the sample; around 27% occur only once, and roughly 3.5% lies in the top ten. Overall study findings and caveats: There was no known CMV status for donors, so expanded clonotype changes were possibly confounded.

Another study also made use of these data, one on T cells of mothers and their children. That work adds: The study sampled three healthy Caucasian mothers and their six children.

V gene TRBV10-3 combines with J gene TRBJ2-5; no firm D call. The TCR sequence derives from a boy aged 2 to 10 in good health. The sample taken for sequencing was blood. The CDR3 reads CANAQTPEETQYF. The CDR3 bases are TGTGCCAATGCCCAGACCCCAGAAGAGACCCAGTACTTC.